These 14 T cell receptor beta chains came from one sample sequenced in a study of cytomegalovirus exposure and HLA in healthy donors. Using immunoSEQ multiplex PCR, the repertoire was profiled, and TCRdb retains in-frame clones only, with some absent. The sample includes around 200,000 clones, about 81% of them seen just once. Sequences were obtained from PBMCs. The receptors here all came from a woman in her twenties or thirties in good health and CMV-seronegative.

V is TRBV5-1 and J is TRBJ2-5, with TRBD2 identical over 8 bases. The CDR3 spans 15 residues. The germline V gene encodes CDR1 SGHRS and CDR2 YFSETQ. V dropped 3 bases and J dropped 1; count of bases not matched to a gene: 5. CDR3 sequence: CASSSGGATQETQYF. The CDR3 region has the DNA TGCGCCAGCAGCTCCGGGGGGGCCACCCAAGAGACCCAGTACTTC.

The chain joins TRBV27 to TRBJ2-1; TRBD2 matches 12 bases. Germline values: CDR1 MNHEY, CDR2 SMNVEV (reference sequence). The V and J ends lost 2 bases and 6 bases, in that order; junction bases with no gene match: 8. This CDR3 has 17 residues. The DNA for the CDR3 is TGTGCCAGCAGTTTAAGGTTTCTAGCGGGGGGGCCCAATGAGCAGTTCTTC. The encoded protein is CASSLRFLAGGPNEQFF.

The chain joins TRBV13 to TRBJ2-2, with TRBD2 matching over 8 bases. V shed 2 bases, J shed 6 bases, and the junction held 14 bases outside the gene matches. CDR3 length equals 18 residues. Germline CDR1 PRHDT, CDR2 FYEKMQ (reference sequence). CDR3 residues: CASSLSETSDRVSGELFF. In DNA form, the CDR3 reads TGTGCCAGCAGCTTATCCGAGACTAGCGATCGGGTATCCGGGGAGCTGTTTTTT. Supplemented by reference TRBV13 and TRBJ2-2, the full variable domain reads AAGVIQSPRHLIKEKRETATLKCYPIPRHDTVYWYQQGPGQDPQFLISFYEKMQSDKGSIPDRFSAQQFSDYHSELNMSSLELGDSALYFCASSLSETSDRVSGELFFGEGSRLTVL.

The V gene is TRBV29-1, the J gene TRBJ2-7; 8 positions match TRBD1. The CDR3 covers 15 residues. CDR1 and CDR2 (germline): SQVTM, ANQGSEA. The V segment lost 0 bases and the J segment 5 bases; nucleotides outside the gene matches: 9. CDR3 in amino acids: CSVEDLGTGFHEQYF. DNA of the CDR3: TGCAGCGTTGAAGATCTCGGGACAGGTTTTCACGAGCAGTACTTC.

The chain employs TRBV29-1 and TRBJ2-1; 13 bases align to TRBD2. This CDR3 spans 14 amino acids. The germline V gene has CDR1 SQVTM and CDR2 ANQGSEA. The V segment lost 4 bases and the J segment 5 bases; nucleotides outside the gene matches: 2. DNA of the CDR3: TGCAGCGTTGCGACTAGCGGGAGGAACAATGAGCAGTTCTTC. This gives the protein CSVATSGRNNEQFF.

The chain links TRBV7-9 to TRBJ2-7; no firm D call. The CDR3 extends over 13 amino acids. Germline lookup yields CDR1 SEHNR and CDR2 FQNEAQ (reference sequence). V shed 3 bases and J shed 0 bases, with 6 bases lying between them. CDR3 sequence reads: CASSLAASYEQYF. The CDR3 bases are TGTGCCAGCAGCTTGGCGGCCTCCTACGAGCAGTACTTC.

The chain joins TRBV29-1 to TRBJ2-3; TRBD1 aligns across 7 bases. Trimming removed 8 bases from V and 4 bases from J; junction bases left unmatched: 6. This CDR3 comprises 12 residues. The germline CDR1 and CDR2 sequences are SQVTM and ANQGSEA. CDR3 region: CSSRQGADTQYF. CDR3 DNA: TGCAGCTCTCGACAGGGCGCAGATACGCAGTATTTT.

Written as DNA, the CDR3 is TGTGCCAGCAGTGAAGGGGTGGGGGCCAGTGGGGCCAACGTCCTGACTTTC. Residues: CASSEGVGASGANVLTF. V and J are TRBV6-1 and TRBJ2-6; D perhaps matches TRBD1 (6 bases). Germline values: CDR1 MNHNS, CDR2 SASEGT. The ends were cut back, 1 base at V and 3 bases at J, with 13 bases in the middle. The CDR3 totals 17 residues.

This clone came up a few times. This rearrangement joins TRBV6-1 to TRBJ1-5, with D possibly being TRBD1 (5 bases). V was shortened by 0 bases and J by 4 bases, with 19 bases between the two germline ends. From germline, CDR1 is MNHNS and CDR2 SASEGT. This CDR3 region has 18 residues. The CDR3 here is CASSEAHGGRWGNQPQHF. The CDR3 DNA reads as TGTGCCAGCAGTGAAGCGCACGGCGGGAGATGGGGGAATCAGCCCCAGCATTTT.

The chain carries TRBV28 and TRBJ2-7; 10 nucleotides agree with TRBD2. Germline V gene sequence: CDR1 MDHEN, CDR2 SYDVKM. V lost 5 bases and J lost 0; bases outside the gene matches: 7. CDR3 length: 16 amino acids. CDR3 DNA: TGTGCCAGCAGTACCTCTTTAGCGGGGGGCTCCTACGAGCAGTACTTC. Translating gives CASSTSLAGGSYEQYF.

The chain joins TRBV6-1 to TRBJ1-5; 9 bases match TRBD1. The V gene end was trimmed by 5 bases and the J gene end by 2 bases; junction bases not matched to a gene: 1. Germline V gene sequence: CDR1 MNHNS, CDR2 SASEGT. This CDR3 has 14 residues. CDR3 amino acids: CASSRQGGNQPQHF. In nucleotides, the CDR3 is TGTGCCAGCAGTCGACAGGGGGGCAATCAGCCCCAGCATTTT.

The V call is TRBV19, the J call TRBJ1-5, with D perhaps TRBD1 (6 bases). V was shortened by 8 bases and J by 2 bases, with 10 bases between the two germline ends. This CDR3 is 13 amino acids long. Germline values: CDR1 LNHDA, CDR2 SQIVND (reference sequence). The CDR3 DNA reads TGTGCCAGTTCCACAGGGCGCAATCAGCCCCAGCATTTT. It codes for CASSTGRNQPQHF.

In DNA form, the CDR3 reads TGTGCCACCAGCAGAGATGTAGCGGGGTGGGGAGAGCAGTACTTC. This encodes CATSRDVAGWGEQYF. V usage is TRBV15 and J usage is TRBJ2-7, with 8 nucleotides matching TRBD2. The CDR3 is 15 amino acids. V gave up 0 bases and J gave up 7 bases; unmatched junction bases: 8. Germline lookup yields CDR1 LNHNV and CDR2 YYDKDF (reference sequence).

The table lists this clone with a few counts. CDR3 coding DNA: TGTGCCAGCAGCCCGCCCCGGGGTGTAATCGGGGAGCTGTTTTTT. Its protein product is CASSPPRGVIGELFF. This chain joins TRBV7-9 and TRBJ2-2, with D possibly being TRBD2 (5 bases). CDR1 and CDR2 (germline): SEHNR, FQNEAQ (reference sequence). V lost 5 bases and J 7 bases, leaving 17 bases between the germline ends. This CDR3 is built from 15 residues. The entire variable domain, with the rest obtained from reference TRBV7-9 and TRBJ2-2, is as follows: DTGVSQNPRHKITKRGQNVTFRCDPISEHNRLYWYRQTLGQGPEFLTYFQNEAQLEKSRLLSDRFSAERPKGSFSTLEIQRTEQGDSAMYLCASSPPRGVIGELFFGEGSRLTVL.